A selection of T cell receptor beta chains follows, all from one sample in a study of CD8 T cells in ankylosing spondylitis. TCRdb reanalysed the 5' RACE reads using MiXCR and keeps one entry per CDR3 protein. The sample lists about 420,000 distinct CDR3 sequences; more than 20% were seen once. Sequences were obtained from blood, either unsorted or a sorted T cell fraction (not recorded which). These receptors were obtained from a male donor with ankylosing spondylitis. Each CDR3 is given with its conserved first and last residue. D genes are given only for firm matches. Expanded clones get a size class; other rows say once, few or many, or leave the size out.

v_call,d_call,j_call,clone_size,cdr3_length,cdr3_aa,cdr3_nt
TRBV28,TRBD1,TRBJ1-4,few,15,CASSRRRTGDEKLFF,TGTGCCAGCAGCCGTCGCCGGACAGGGGATGAAAAACTGTTTTTT
TRBV19,TRBD2,TRBJ2-1,few,14,CASRSAGAYNEQFF,TGTGCCAGTAGGTCAGCGGGGGCCTACAATGAGCAGTTCTTC
TRBV5-1,TRBD2,TRBJ2-7,few,16,CASSPPLAGGLYEQYF,TGCGCCAGCAGCCCTCCCCTAGCGGGAGGGCTGTACGAGCAGTACTTC
TRBV6-1,.,TRBJ2-7,.,14,CASTGPWPPYEQYF,TGTGCCAGCACCGGGCCGTGGCCCCCCTACGAGCAGTACTTC
TRBV5-1,TRBD2,TRBJ2-7,.,16,CASSLSLAGEGYEQYF,TGCGCCAGCAGCTTGAGTCTAGCGGGAGAAGGATACGAGCAGTACTTC
TRBV12-3/TRBV12-4,.,TRBJ2-2,many,12,CAGGGNTGELFF,TGTGCCGGAGGAGGTAACACCGGGGAGCTGTTTTTT
TRBV20-1,TRBD2,TRBJ2-1,few,14,CSASLSGRYNEQFF,TGCAGTGCTAGTCTTAGCGGGAGGTACAATGAGCAGTTCTTC
TRBV7-8,TRBD1,TRBJ1-1,many,15,CASSPNRDRGTEAFF,TGTGCCAGCAGCCCGAACCGGGACAGGGGTACTGAAGCTTTCTTT
TRBV2,.,TRBJ1-5,.,13,CASKIGGWQPQHF,TGTGCCAGCAAAATCGGAGGGTGGCAGCCCCAGCATTTT
TRBV19,.,TRBJ1-1,.,13,CASSQVNPTQAFF,TGTGCCAGTAGTCAAGTTAACCCCACCCAAGCTTTCTTT
TRBV7-2,.,TRBJ1-2,.,13,CASSRNEAYGYTF,TGTGCCAGCTCCCGGAACGAGGCCTATGGCTACACCTTC
TRBV5-1,.,TRBJ2-3,few,15,CASSLVGAGTDTQYF,TGCGCCAGCAGCTTGGTGGGGGCCGGCACAGATACGCAGTATTTT
TRBV4-3,.,TRBJ1-2,.,16,CASSQDQQIANYGYTF,TGCGCCAGCAGCCAAGATCAACAGATCGCTAACTATGGCTACACCTTC
TRBV4-1,TRBD2,TRBJ2-1,few,19,CASSQRSLAGGPGHNEQFF,TGCGCCAGCAGCCAAAGGAGCCTAGCGGGAGGGCCGGGTCACAATGAGCAGTTCTTC
TRBV12-3/TRBV12-4,.,TRBJ1-4,.,15,CASSIEGGTNEKLFF,TGTGCCAGCTCCATTGAGGGGGGGACTAATGAAAAACTGTTTTTT
TRBV7-3,.,TRBJ2-2,.,17,CASSYQAGGGVTGELFF,TGTGCCAGCAGCTACCAAGCGGGTGGAGGCGTCACCGGGGAGCTGTTTTTT
TRBV3-1,.,TRBJ1-2,few,14,CASSQEGYYGGYTF,TGTGCCAGCAGCCAAGAGGGATATTACGGCGGCTACACCTTC
TRBV20-1,TRBD2,TRBJ2-7,few,15,CSANSGRLYSYEQYF,TGCAGTGCAAATAGCGGGAGATTATATTCCTACGAGCAGTACTTC
TRBV7-2,.,TRBJ2-2,.,16,CASSPGSSANWGELFF,TGTGCCAGCAGCCCGGGAAGTTCAGCGAATTGGGGGGAGCTGTTTTTT
TRBV4-3,TRBD1,TRBJ2-4,few,16,CASSQGTGQGALIQYF,TGCGCCAGCAGCCAAGGCACCGGACAGGGGGCCTTAATTCAGTACTTC
TRBV18,.,TRBJ1-5,.,15,CASSPAGSSNQPQHF,TGTGCCAGCTCACCAGCGGGATCTAGCAATCAGCCCCAGCATTTT
TRBV20-1,.,TRBJ2-3,.,14,CSATQHSGTDTQYF,TGCAGTGCCACCCAGCACTCGGGCACAGATACGCAGTATTTT
TRBV15,.,TRBJ2-3,.,16,CATSRDLSGSTDTQYF,TGTGCCACCAGCAGAGACTTATCCGGGAGCACAGATACGCAGTATTTT
TRBV24-1,TRBD2,TRBJ2-3,few,18,CATSDPGGSGMGSNTQYF,TGTGCCACCAGTGATCCCGGCGGGAGCGGGATGGGCTCAAATACGCAGTATTTT
TRBV4-1,.,TRBJ1-2,few,16,CASSQDRGRADYGYTF,TGCGCCAGCAGCCAAGATCGGGGGCGGGCAGACTATGGCTACACCTTC
TRBV28,TRBD2,TRBJ2-7,.,14,CASSRAGDGHEQYF,TGTGCCAGCAGCAGGGCGGGAGACGGCCACGAGCAGTACTTC
TRBV6-2/TRBV6-3,.,TRBJ2-5,.,15,CASSPTRITTGTQYF,TGTGCCAGCAGTCCTACTAGGATCACCACCGGGACCCAGTACTTC
TRBV28,TRBD2,TRBJ2-3,few,19,CASSPGGAGAGGSTDTQYF,TGTGCCAGCAGTCCCGGGGGGGCAGGCGCGGGAGGGAGCACAGATACGCAGTATTTT
TRBV6-2/TRBV6-3,.,TRBJ2-4,.,14,CASRQTVAKNIQYF,TGTGCCAGCAGACAAACAGTAGCCAAAAACATTCAGTACTTC
TRBV4-1,TRBD1,TRBJ2-7,.,15,CASSRTGGLSYEQYF,TGCGCCAGCAGCCGGACAGGGGGGCTTTCTTACGAGCAGTACTTC
TRBV24-1,.,TRBJ2-2,many,13,CATKGGNTGELFF,TGTGCCACCAAGGGCGGGAACACCGGGGAGCTGTTTTTT
TRBV9,.,TRBJ1-3,few,15,CASSVAGVSGNTIYF,TGTGCCAGCAGCGTAGCAGGGGTTTCTGGAAACACCATATATTTT
TRBV7-3,.,TRBJ2-7,.,14,CASSLRGDTYEQYF,TGTGCCAGCAGCTTACGTGGGGACACCTACGAGCAGTACTTC
TRBV10-3,TRBD2,TRBJ2-1,few,14,CAISDGLAGNEQFF,TGTGCCATCAGCGACGGACTAGCAGGCAATGAGCAGTTCTTC
TRBV27,TRBD1,TRBJ1-1,many,13,CASSTYGQGGAFF,TGTGCCAGCAGTACATACGGACAGGGAGGAGCTTTCTTT
TRBV29-1,TRBD1,TRBJ2-7,few,13,CSVEAGGWYEQYF,TGCAGCGTTGAGGCAGGGGGATGGTACGAGCAGTACTTC
TRBV18,TRBD2,TRBJ2-5,.,15,CASRTSGKELETQYF,TGTGCCAGCAGGACTAGCGGGAAAGAATTGGAGACCCAGTACTTC
TRBV30,TRBD1,TRBJ1-2,few,12,CAWNRDSYGYTF,TGTGCCTGGAACCGGGACAGCTATGGCTACACCTTC
TRBV11-3,.,TRBJ1-5,.,13,CASSLGPDQPQHF,TGTGCCAGCAGCTTAGGTCCGGACCAGCCCCAGCATTTT
TRBV20-1,TRBD1,TRBJ2-3,.,14,CSATGKGAPDTQYF,TGCAGTGCTACTGGGAAGGGGGCCCCAGATACGCAGTATTTT
TRBV4-2,.,TRBJ2-7,.,15,CASSTRDDRRYEQYF,TGTGCCAGCAGCACCCGGGACGACCGCCGCTACGAGCAGTACTTC
TRBV5-1,.,TRBJ2-2,many,14,CASRGGTNTGELFF,TGCGCCAGCAGAGGAGGGACGAACACCGGGGAGCTGTTTTTT
TRBV5-1,.,TRBJ2-7,.,16,CASSLDSSGQRNEQYF,TGCGCCAGCAGCTTGGATTCTTCGGGACAAAGGAACGAGCAGTACTTC
TRBV3-1,.,TRBJ2-3,few,16,CASSDPISGATDTQYF,TGTGCCAGCTCCGATCCCATTTCTGGCGCCACAGATACGCAGTATTTT
TRBV29-1,TRBD2,TRBJ2-5,many,15,CSVVVAGADQETQYF,TGCAGCGTTGTGGTAGCGGGGGCAGACCAAGAGACCCAGTACTTC
TRBV5-1,TRBD1,TRBJ1-1,few,16,CASRSPGQGMNTEAFF,TGCGCCAGCAGATCGCCGGGACAGGGGATGAACACTGAAGCTTTCTTT
TRBV5-1,.,TRBJ2-4,.,14,CASSEGPAGNIQYF,TGCGCCAGCAGCGAGGGACCCGCGGGGAACATTCAGTACTTC
TRBV7-6,TRBD2,TRBJ2-5,.,16,CASSLKTSVYQETQYF,TGTGCCAGCAGCTTAAAAACTAGCGTGTACCAAGAGACCCAGTACTTC
TRBV29-1,.,TRBJ2-2,.,14,CSVAEIGDTGELFF,TGCAGCGTGGCAGAGATAGGGGACACCGGGGAGCTGTTTTTT
TRBV20-1,TRBD2,TRBJ2-7,few,15,CSARDEAGGSYEQYF,TGCAGTGCTAGAGATGAGGCGGGAGGCAGTTACGAGCAGTACTTC
TRBV3-1,TRBD2,TRBJ2-1,few,16,CASSRRLAGDYNEQFF,TGTGCCAGCAGCCGCAGACTAGCGGGGGACTACAATGAGCAGTTCTTC
TRBV20-1,.,TRBJ2-7,.,12,CGLRRDSDEQYF,TGCGGCCTGAGACGGGACTCTGACGAGCAGTACTTC
TRBV11-1,.,TRBJ2-1,many,14,CASHGLPPYNEQFF,TGTGCCAGCCATGGCCTCCCCCCCTACAATGAGCAGTTCTTC
TRBV29-1,.,TRBJ2-7,.,13,CSVGGTPAHEQYF,TGCAGCGTTGGAGGCACTCCCGCTCACGAGCAGTACTTC
TRBV5-1,.,TRBJ2-7,.,14,CASSLAGRGYEQYF,TGCGCCAGCAGCTTAGCCGGACGGGGTTACGAGCAGTACTTC
TRBV19,TRBD1,TRBJ1-2,.,13,CASGDRDRYGYTF,TGTGCCAGTGGGGACAGGGACCGGTATGGCTACACCTTC
TRBV2,.,TRBJ2-3,.,14,CASSSGVAADTQYF,TGTGCCAGCAGCTCGGGGGTCGCGGCAGATACGCAGTATTTT
TRBV3-1,.,TRBJ1-6,.,16,CASSHKTFSGNSPLHF,TGTGCCAGCAGCCACAAAACGTTCTCCGGGAATTCACCCCTCCACTTT